This TCR beta chain emerged from a study of blood T cell repertoires in COVID-19. Whole-study context: From T cells, B-cell-depleted T cells, or PBMCs came the material, which was cDNA or gDNA.

Individuals drawn from about 26 US areas were about 18 to 95 years old. The CDR3 is 11 residues long. Germline V gene sequence: CDR1 SEHNR, CDR2 FQNEAQ (reference sequence). V was pared by 4 bases and J by 8 bases, with 5 bases between. Authors' methods: Amplified reference gene primers provided the basis for estimating nucleated cell counts. This table comes from immunoSEQ multiplex PCR, and its TCRdb copy is limited to in-frame clones, with some not included. V and J calls and clone size are copied from that table; D and trimming were computed from the DNA. Of a few hundred thousand clones listed, roughly 90% are singletons.

The TCR comes from a woman aged 18-29 years who had been exposed to COVID-19. The chain couples TRBV7-9 to TRBJ1-4; D is undetermined. The sequenced sample was PBMCs or T cells enriched from blood (not recorded which). The DNA of the CDR3 is TGTGCCAGCAGCTATCAAGAAAAACTGTTTTTT. Translated, it gives CASSYQEKLFF.